This T cell receptor (beta chain) is from a study of cytomegalovirus exposure and HLA in healthy donors. Study-wide findings and caveats: TCR beta V- and J-gene trimming, according to a later analysis, was linked to a missense DCLRE1C variant.

Comments on this clone: Antigen: not known.

This CDR3 has 11 amino acids. V was clipped by 10 bases and J by 7 bases; unmatched bases: 7. CDR1 and CDR2 from the germline V gene are ENHRY and SYGVKD. Primers included in the PCR were 60 Vbeta and 13 Jbeta primers. Clones were sequenced by immunoSEQ multiplex PCR, and TCRdb holds only the in-frame ones, with some missing. In the table there are under 200,000 clones, roughly 73% of which are singletons. The source of this sequence is a woman between 25 and 40 years old in good health and CMV-seronegative. V gene TRBV10-3 combines with J gene TRBJ2-7; TRBD2 aligns across 7 bases. The source material was PBMCs. CDR3 protein: CATGGGTEQYF. The CDR3 bases are TGTGCCACTGGGGGGGGGACTGAGCAGTACTTC.